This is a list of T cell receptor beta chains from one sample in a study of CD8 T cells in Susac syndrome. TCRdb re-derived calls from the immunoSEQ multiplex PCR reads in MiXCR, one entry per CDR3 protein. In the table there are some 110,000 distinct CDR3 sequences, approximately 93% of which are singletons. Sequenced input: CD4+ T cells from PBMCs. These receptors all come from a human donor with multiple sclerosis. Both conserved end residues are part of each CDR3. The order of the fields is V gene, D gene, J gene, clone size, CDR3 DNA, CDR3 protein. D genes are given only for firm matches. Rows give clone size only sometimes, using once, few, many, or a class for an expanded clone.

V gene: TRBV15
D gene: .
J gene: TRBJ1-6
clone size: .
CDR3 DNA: TGTGCCACCAGCACAGTAACAGGGTTTCCAGCACCCCTCCACTTT
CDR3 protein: CATSTVTGFPAPLHF

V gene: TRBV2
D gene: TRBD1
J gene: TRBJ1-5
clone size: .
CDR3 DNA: TGTGCCAGCAGGGCCATTGAGGGGGCAAGCAATCAGCCCCAGCATTTT
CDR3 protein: CASRAIEGASNQPQHF

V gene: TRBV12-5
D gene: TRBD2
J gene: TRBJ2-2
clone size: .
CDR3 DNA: TGTGCTAGCCAGAAGAGGCAGGCGGGGGAGAACACCGGGGAGCTGTTTTTT
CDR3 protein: CASQKRQAGENTGELFF

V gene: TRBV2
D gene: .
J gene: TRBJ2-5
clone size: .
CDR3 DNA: TGTGCCAGCAGTGGACGGGGCCCGGAGACCCAGTACTTC
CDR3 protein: CASSGRGPETQYF

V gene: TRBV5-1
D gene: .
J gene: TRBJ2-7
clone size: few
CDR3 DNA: TGCGCCAGCAGCTCGATGACAGGACCTAGCATCTACGAGCAGTACTTC
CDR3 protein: CASSSMTGPSIYEQYF

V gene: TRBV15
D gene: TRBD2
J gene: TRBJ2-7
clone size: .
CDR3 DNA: TGTGCCACCAGCAGAGATGTACTAGCGGGCGGGGCCTCCTACGAGCAGTACTTC
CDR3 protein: CATSRDVLAGGASYEQYF

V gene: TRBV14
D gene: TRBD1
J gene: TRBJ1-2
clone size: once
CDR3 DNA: TGTGCCAGCAGCCCAGGGACAGACACCTCTAGGGGCTACACCTTC
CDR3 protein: CASSPGTDTSRGYTF

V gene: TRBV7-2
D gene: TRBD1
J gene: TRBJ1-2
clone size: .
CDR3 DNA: TGTGCCAGCAGACCTCGTACCGGGACAGGGCTACATAGCTACACCTTC
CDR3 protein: CASRPRTGTGLHSYTF

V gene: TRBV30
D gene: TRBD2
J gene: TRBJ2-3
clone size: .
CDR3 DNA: TGTGCCTGGAGTGTACGGGAGGGGTACACAGATACGCAGTATTTT
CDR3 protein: CAWSVREGYTDTQYF

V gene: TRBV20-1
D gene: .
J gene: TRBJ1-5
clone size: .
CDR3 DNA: TGCAGTGCCAGGACTGTCGGCAATCAGCCCCAGCATTTT
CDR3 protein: CSARTVGNQPQHF

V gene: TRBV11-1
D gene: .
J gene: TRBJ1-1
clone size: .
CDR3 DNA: TGTGCCAGCAGCTTGGATAACACTGAAGCTTTCTTT
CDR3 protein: CASSLDNTEAFF

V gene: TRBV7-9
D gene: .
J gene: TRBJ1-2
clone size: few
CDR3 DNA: TGTGCCAGCAGTCCTAGCCGGGGGAACTATGGCTACACCTTC
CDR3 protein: CASSPSRGNYGYTF

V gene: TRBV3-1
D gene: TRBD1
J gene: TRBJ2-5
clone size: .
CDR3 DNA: TGTGCCAGCAGCCAAGACGACAGGGAAGAGACCCAGTACTTC
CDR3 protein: CASSQDDREETQYF

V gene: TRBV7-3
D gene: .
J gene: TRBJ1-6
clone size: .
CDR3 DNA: TGTGCCAGCAGCTTAAGGGACATTAATTCACCCCTCCACTTT
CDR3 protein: CASSLRDINSPLHF

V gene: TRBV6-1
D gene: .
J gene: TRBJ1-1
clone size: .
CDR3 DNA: TGTGCCAGCAGTGACGAGGGGACCCTGAACACTGAAGCTTTCTTT
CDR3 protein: CASSDEGTLNTEAFF

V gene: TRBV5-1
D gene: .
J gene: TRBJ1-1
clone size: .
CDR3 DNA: TGCGCCAGCAGCTTGGGAAGCTCGAACACTGAAGCTTTCTTT
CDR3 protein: CASSLGSSNTEAFF

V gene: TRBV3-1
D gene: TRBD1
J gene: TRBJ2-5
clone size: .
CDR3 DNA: TGTGCCAGCAGCCAAGCAGGGGGTTCAGAGACCCAGTACTTC
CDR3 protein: CASSQAGGSETQYF

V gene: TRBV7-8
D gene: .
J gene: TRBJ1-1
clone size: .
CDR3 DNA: TGTGCCAGCAGCTTAGCCGGAATGGAAGCTTTCTTT
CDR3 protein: CASSLAGMEAFF

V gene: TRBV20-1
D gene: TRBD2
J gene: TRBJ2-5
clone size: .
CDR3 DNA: TGCAGTGCCGTACTAGCGGGGGGGCCGAGGGAGACCCAGTACTTC
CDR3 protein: CSAVLAGGPRETQYF

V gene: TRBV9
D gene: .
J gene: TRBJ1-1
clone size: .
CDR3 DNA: TGTGCCAGCAGCTCATCAAACAGGGTCCCTGAAGCTTTCTTT
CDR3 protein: CASSSSNRVPEAFF

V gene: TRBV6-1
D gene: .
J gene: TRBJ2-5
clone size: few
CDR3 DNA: TGTGCCAGCAGTCAGGACGGAGGACAAGAGACCCAGTACTTC
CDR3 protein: CASSQDGGQETQYF

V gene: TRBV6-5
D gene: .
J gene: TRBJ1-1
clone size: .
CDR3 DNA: TGTGCCAGCAGTTACGGGCCGGGGGTGGATATGAACACTGAAGCTTTCTTT
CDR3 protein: CASSYGPGVDMNTEAFF

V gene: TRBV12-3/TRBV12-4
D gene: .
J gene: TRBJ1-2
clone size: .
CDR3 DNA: TGTGCCAGCAAAATCCGGGCCCGGGGGACCGGCTACACCTTC
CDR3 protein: CASKIRARGTGYTF

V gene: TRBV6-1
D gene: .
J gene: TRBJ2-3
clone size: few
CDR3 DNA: TGTGCCAGCTCGGACCGATCTAGCACAGATACGCAGTATTTT
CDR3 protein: CASSDRSSTDTQYF

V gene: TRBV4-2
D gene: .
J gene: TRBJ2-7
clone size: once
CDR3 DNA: TGTGCCAGCAGCCAAGATCCGGACCCGCGGGGCGAGCAGTACTTC
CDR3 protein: CASSQDPDPRGEQYF

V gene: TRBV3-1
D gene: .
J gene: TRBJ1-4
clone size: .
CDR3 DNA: TGTGCCAGCAGCCAGACGCTCAGCGCCGAAAAACTGTTTTTT
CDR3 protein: CASSQTLSAEKLFF

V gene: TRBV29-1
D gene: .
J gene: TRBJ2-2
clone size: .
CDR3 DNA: TGCAGCGTGCTAACTCGTGCCACCGGGGAGCTGTTTTTT
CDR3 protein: CSVLTRATGELFF

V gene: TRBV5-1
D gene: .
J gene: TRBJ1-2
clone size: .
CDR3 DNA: TGCGCCAGCAGCTTGGCCGCAGGTGCCCCTAACTATGGCTACACCTTC
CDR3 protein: CASSLAAGAPNYGYTF

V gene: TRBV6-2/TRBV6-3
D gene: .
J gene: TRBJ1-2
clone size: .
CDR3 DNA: TGTGCCAGCACCCCCGTCGGCTATGGCTACACCTTC
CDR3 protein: CASTPVGYGYTF

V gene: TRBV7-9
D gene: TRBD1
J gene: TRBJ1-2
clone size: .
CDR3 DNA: TGTGCCAGCAGCTCACAGGGGGATGGCTACACCTTC
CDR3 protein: CASSSQGDGYTF

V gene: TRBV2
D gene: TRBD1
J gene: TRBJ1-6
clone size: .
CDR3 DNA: TGTGCCAGCAGGGCGGGACAGGGGACAGCACCCCTCCACTTT
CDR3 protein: CASRAGQGTAPLHF

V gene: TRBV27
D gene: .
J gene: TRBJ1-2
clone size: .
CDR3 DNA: TGTGCCAGCAGTTTATTCCCGAGGGGACATCACCCCAGGGGCTATGGCTACACCTTC
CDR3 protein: CASSLFPRGHHPRGYGYTF

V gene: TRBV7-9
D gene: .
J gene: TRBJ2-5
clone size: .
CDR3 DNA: TGTGCCAGCAGCCCCCAACCCCTCTCAGAGACCCAGTACTTC
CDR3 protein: CASSPQPLSETQYF

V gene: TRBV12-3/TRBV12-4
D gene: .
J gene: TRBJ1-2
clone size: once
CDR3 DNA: TGTGCCAGCAGACGCAAGGCCCTGGAGGGCTACACCTTC
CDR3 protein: CASRRKALEGYTF

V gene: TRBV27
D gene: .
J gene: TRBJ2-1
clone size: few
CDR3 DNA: TGTGCCAGCAGTCTAAACTACAATGAGCAGTTCTTC
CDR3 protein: CASSLNYNEQFF

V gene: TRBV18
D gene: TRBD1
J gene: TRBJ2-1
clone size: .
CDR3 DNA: TGTGCCAGCTCACCACCGGACAGGGGGTACAATGAGCAGTTCTTC
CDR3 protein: CASSPPDRGYNEQFF

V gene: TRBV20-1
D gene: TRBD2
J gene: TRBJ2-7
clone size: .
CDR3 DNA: TGCAGTGCTAGTGGCTCTCGGGGGGGCTACGAGCAGTACTTC
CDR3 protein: CSASGSRGGYEQYF

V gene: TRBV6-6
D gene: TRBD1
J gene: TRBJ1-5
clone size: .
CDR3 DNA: TGTGCCAGCAGTTACTCGGGGGACAGGGGTCAACCCCAGCATTTT
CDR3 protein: CASSYSGDRGQPQHF

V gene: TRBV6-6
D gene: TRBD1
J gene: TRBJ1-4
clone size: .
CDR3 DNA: TGTGCCAGCAGTTGGGACAGGGGGCGGGAAAAACTGTTTTTT
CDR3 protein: CASSWDRGREKLFF

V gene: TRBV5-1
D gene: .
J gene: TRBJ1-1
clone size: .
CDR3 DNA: TGCGCCAGCAGTATAGGGGCGATTCCCACTGAAGCTTTCTTT
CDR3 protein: CASSIGAIPTEAFF

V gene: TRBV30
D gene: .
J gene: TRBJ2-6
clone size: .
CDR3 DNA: TGTGCCTGGATGAGGGAGGCTGGGGCCAACGTCCTGACTTTC
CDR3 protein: CAWMREAGANVLTF

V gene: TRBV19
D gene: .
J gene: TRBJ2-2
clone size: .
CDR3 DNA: TGTGCCAGTAGGAGGGGCACCAACACCGGGGAGCTGTTTTTT
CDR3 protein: CASRRGTNTGELFF

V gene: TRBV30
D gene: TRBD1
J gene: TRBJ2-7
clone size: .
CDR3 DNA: TGTGCCTGGAGTGTACTGGACAGGGATAGTTACGAGCAGTACTTC
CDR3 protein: CAWSVLDRDSYEQYF